This T cell receptor (beta chain) was sequenced during a study of brain T cells in children with intractable seizures. Data came from immunoSEQ multiplex PCR; TCRdb stores just in-frame clones and leaves some out. The sample contains roughly 120,000 clones, approximately 94% of which appear only once. The sequenced cases were selected for having the highest brain T cell transcript signatures. At least one anti-epileptic drug was given before surgery. CDR1 is MNHEY and CDR2 is SVGAGI in the germline V gene. The trim removed 5 bases at V and 6 bases at J, leaving 5 bases unmatched. CDR3 size: 15 residues.

The source material was peripheral blood, sampled at surgery. The chain recombines TRBV6-5 with TRBJ2-2; TRBD2 aligns across 11 bases. The receptor was isolated from a boy in the first two years of life with hemimegalencephaly and intractable seizures. DNA of the CDR3: TGTGCCAGCAGTCAACTAGCGGGAGTGCCCGGGGAGCTGTTTTTT. Its translation is CASSQLAGVPGELFF.